This T cell receptor beta chain was recorded in a study of shared clonotypes between healthy human individuals. Study summary: Aged 18 to 49, the donors were two women and a few men.

The genomic DNA of each subset was split evenly across several immunoSEQ plates. Original data processing: Filtering of immunoSEQ junctional sequences could not match full-length read filtering. The repertoire was sequenced with immunoSEQ multiplex PCR; TCRdb's copy has only in-frame clones and lacks some. Clone size and V and J calls were adopted from that table, with D and trimming inferred from the DNA. This table has approximately 1.9 million clones, approximately 92% appearing once. J lost 4 bases, V lost 2 bases, and 8 bases had no gene match. The CDR3 consists of 16 residues. CDR1 is LGHNA and CDR2 is YSLEER in the germline V gene. Naive CD8 cells lacked CD45RO, underwent positive selection for CCR7 and left out terminally differentiated effector memory CD45RA+ cells.

Sequenced sample: naive CD8+ T cells from PBMCs. The sequence derives from a man between 18 and 35 years old in good health. Some clones in this sample may be carry-over from other donors' samples. The chain recombines TRBV4-3 with TRBJ2-3; 8 bases are shared with TRBD1. The CDR3 loop reads CASSQLRDRPSDTQYF. CDR3 DNA sequence: TGCGCCAGCAGCCAACTCAGGGACAGGCCGTCAGATACGCAGTATTTT.